Here is one T cell receptor beta chain with its context. Its cognate antigen is unknown. The entry originates in a study of T cell responses to AZD1222 COVID-19 vaccine. Study results and limitations: Once two AZD1222 doses were given, Spike-specific TCR breadth and depth went up. The reported proportion of spike-specific TCRs targeting unmutated variant regions was nearly half. There were mostly white British donors and more females than males, and clonal diversity was possibly underestimated. The repertoires were collected only after the peak T cell response.

The CDR3 covers 13 residues. Germline assignment: CDR1 MDHEN and CDR2 SYDVKM. V was pared by 5 bases and J by 5 bases, with 4 bases of the junction left unmatched. Sequencing used immunoSEQ multiplex PCR; TCRdb keeps in-frame clones, though not all of them. Of around 100,000 clones in the sample, approximately 89% were seen once. The TCR originated in an adult who received the MenACWY meningococcal vaccine as a control. The rearrangement uses TRBV28 and TRBJ1-1; TRBD1 matches at 8 bases. The sample consisted of peripheral blood, taken 28 days after the second dose of the MenACWY control vaccine. The CDR3: CASSTGGSTEAFF. The CDR3 nucleotides read TGTGCCAGCAGTACAGGGGGAAGTACTGAAGCTTTCTTT. Full variable domain (remainder filled in from reference TRBV28 and TRBJ1-1): DVKVTQSSRYLVKRTGEKVFLECVQDMDHENMFWYRQDPGLGLRLIYFSYDVKMKEKGDIPEGYSVSREKKERFSLILESASTNQTSMYLCASSTGGSTEAFFGQGTRLTVV.